Listed here are 9 T cell receptor beta chains from one sample, sequenced in a study of CD8+ T cells in alopecia areata. Treatment denoted: oral pan-JAK inhibitor, 5-10 mg twice daily. The authors extracted RNA and reverse transcribed it into cDNA as the sequencing template. Only in-frame clones appear in the TCRdb table, and some are missing; sequencing was by immunoSEQ multiplex PCR. The sample yields 80,000 or so clones, around 65% seen once. Material: CD8+ T cells sorted from blood, obtained at week 24, from a patient treated with tofacitinib. These receptors all come from a human donor with alopecia areata.

The gene calls are TRBV7-6 and TRBJ2-3, with D maybe TRBD2 (6 bases). Per the germline V gene, CDR1 is SGHVS and CDR2 is FNYEAQ. This CDR3 comprises 15 residues. V dropped 5 bases and J dropped 7 bases, with 19 bases sitting between them. The CDR3 DNA follows: TGTGCCAGCAGCCACGCGGGCGGGGCGTGGAATACGCAGTATTTT. This codes for CASSHAGGAWNTQYF.

The chain recombines TRBV11-2 with TRBJ2-7; D uncertain. V was clipped by 2 bases and J by 1 base, with 9 bases between them. The germline V gene has CDR1 SGHAT and CDR2 FQNNGV. The CDR3 covers 14 residues. CDR3 residues: CASSLLSRSYEQYF. CDR3 in DNA: TGTGCCAGCAGCTTATTATCTAGGTCCTACGAGCAGTACTTC.

The gene calls are TRBV19 and TRBJ1-1; D is uncertain. V lost 6 bases to trimming and J lost 0 bases, with 8 bases between them. CDR3 length: 13 amino acids. In germline, CDR1 is LNHDA, CDR2 SQIVND (reference sequence). The CDR3 nucleotides are TGTGCCAGTAGCGTTTGGATGAACACTGAAGCTTTCTTT. Its translation: CASSVWMNTEAFF.

V is TRBV4-2 and J is TRBJ2-2; the D is unclear. CDR3 length equals 15 residues. V gave up 5 bases and J gave up 3 bases, with 13 bases separating them. The germline V gene encodes CDR1 LGHNA and CDR2 YNFKEQ. The CDR3 is CASSLLILDTGELFF. The CDR3 bases are TGTGCCAGCAGCTTGCTAATCCTGGACACCGGGGAGCTGTTTTTT.

V usage is TRBV29-1 and J usage is TRBJ2-7, with TRBD1 matching over 7 bases. This CDR3 is 13 amino acids long. Germline lookup yields CDR1 SQVTM and CDR2 ANQGSEA. V lost 7 bases to trimming and J lost 0 bases; unmatched junction nucleotides: 6. CDR3 in DNA: TGCAGCGCGACCGGGACAGACTCCTACGAGCAGTACTTC. This sequence encodes CSATGTDSYEQYF.

This clone ranks as medium-sized. The chain combines TRBV27 with TRBJ2-1; tentative D call: TRBD2 (6 bases). V shed 2 bases and J shed 0 bases, with 8 bases lying between them. This CDR3 region has 15 residues. Germline V CDR1 and CDR2: MNHEY, SMNVEV (reference sequence). Written as DNA, the CDR3 is TGTGCCAGCAGTTTAACTAGCCCCTCCTACAATGAGCAGTTCTTC. This codes for CASSLTSPSYNEQFF.

This chain links TRBV2 with TRBJ2-5; 9 bases match TRBD2. From germline, CDR1 is SNHLY and CDR2 FYNNEI. With V trimmed by 8 bases and J by 5 bases, 9 bases remained unmatched. CDR3 length equals 14 residues. CDR3 protein: CASFKREALETQYF. The CDR3 DNA is TGTGCCAGCTTTAAGCGGGAGGCATTGGAGACCCAGTACTTC.

The rearrangement uses TRBV29-1 and TRBJ2-1, with TRBD2 matching over 8 bases. Germline V lookup: CDR1 SQVTM, CDR2 ANQGSEA. The trim removed 0 bases at V and 3 bases at J, leaving 10 bases unmatched. The CDR3 covers 17 residues. This CDR3 reads CSVEDQAGAGDYNEQFF. The CDR3 coding sequence is TGCAGCGTTGAAGATCAGGCCGGAGCGGGGGACTACAATGAGCAGTTCTTC.

CDR3 sequence reads: CASSVVAGDSRNEQFF. CDR3 nucleotides: TGTGCCAGCAGCGTAGTAGCGGGGGACTCGAGAAATGAGCAGTTCTTC. This chain joins TRBV9 and TRBJ2-1, with 9 bases lining up with TRBD2. CDR3 size: 16 residues. Looked up from germline, CDR1 is SGDLS and CDR2 is YYNGEE. V gave up 0 bases and J gave up 7 bases; unmatched junction bases: 8.